This is a list of T cell receptor beta chains from one sample in a study of breast tumors, draining lymph nodes, adjacent tissues. TCRdb reanalysed the multiplex PCR reads using MiXCR and keeps one entry per CDR3 protein. The repertoire includes under 350,000 distinct CDR3 sequences, 30% of them detected once, and about 1% sits in the top ten. Sequenced material: axillary lymph node tissue. Receptor source: a female donor with breast cancer. Some clones in this sample may be carry-over from other donors' samples. CDR3s include the opening cysteine and the closing phenylalanine or tryptophan. D genes are given only for firm matches. Part of the rows lack a size; the others show once, few, many or a class for expanded clones.

cdr3_nt | cdr3_aa | j_call | v_call | d_call | clone_size | cdr3_length
TGCAGCGTTGAAGGGGACTCCCACGAGCGGTACTTC | CSVEGDSHERYF | TRBJ2-7 | TRBV29-1 | - | - | 12
TGTGCCAGCAGCTTAAACTACGAGCAGTACTTC | CASSLNYEQYF | TRBJ2-7 | TRBV5-5 | - | many | 11
TGCGCCAGCAGCCCGGGGGCCAACGTCCTGACTTTC | CASSPGANVLTF | TRBJ2-6 | TRBV5-1 | - | once | 12
TGTGCCAGCAGCTTAAGTCGGGGCCAAGAGACCCAGTACTTC | CASSLSRGQETQYF | TRBJ2-5 | TRBV7-2 | - | - | 14
TGCAGTGCTAGTTATCCGACTAGCGGCTTCACAGATACGCAGTATTTT | CSASYPTSGFTDTQYF | TRBJ2-3 | TRBV20-1 | TRBD2 | many | 16
TGTGCCAGCAGCCTAACAGGAAACTCCTACGAGCAGTACTTC | CASSLTGNSYEQYF | TRBJ2-7 | TRBV3-1 | - | - | 14
TGTGCCAGCAGCTTAGGCCGGGGCACAGATACGCAGTATTTT | CASSLGRGTDTQYF | TRBJ2-3 | TRBV11-1 | - | many | 14
TGTGCCAGTAGTATAAAGGGTTATGGCTACACCTTC | CASSIKGYGYTF | TRBJ1-2 | TRBV19 | - | many | 12
TGCAGCGTTGAGGGGCTCGGGGGCCGTGACCAAGAGACCCAGTACTTC | CSVEGLGGRDQETQYF | TRBJ2-5 | TRBV29-1 | - | - | 16
TGTGCCACCAGTGATTTTTGCGTATTTCGACAGACGGAGAATCCGAACACTGAAGCTTTCTTT | CATSDFCVFRQTENPNTEAFF | TRBJ1-1 | TRBV24-1 | - | - | 21
TGTGCCAGCGAAAGACAGGGTCTTAGCTCTGGAAACACCATATATTTT | CASERQGLSSGNTIYF | TRBJ1-3 | TRBV25-1 | TRBD1 | many | 16
TGTGCCATCAGTGAGTCGGGGGTTCTCGCGGGGCAAGAGACCCAGTACTTC | CAISESGVLAGQETQYF | TRBJ2-5 | TRBV10-3 | - | many | 17
TGCGCCAGCAGCCAAGAACCCACGGACCCCGTCGCCTTCTCCTACGAGCAGTACTTC | CASSQEPTDPVAFSYEQYF | TRBJ2-7 | TRBV4-1 | - | many | 19